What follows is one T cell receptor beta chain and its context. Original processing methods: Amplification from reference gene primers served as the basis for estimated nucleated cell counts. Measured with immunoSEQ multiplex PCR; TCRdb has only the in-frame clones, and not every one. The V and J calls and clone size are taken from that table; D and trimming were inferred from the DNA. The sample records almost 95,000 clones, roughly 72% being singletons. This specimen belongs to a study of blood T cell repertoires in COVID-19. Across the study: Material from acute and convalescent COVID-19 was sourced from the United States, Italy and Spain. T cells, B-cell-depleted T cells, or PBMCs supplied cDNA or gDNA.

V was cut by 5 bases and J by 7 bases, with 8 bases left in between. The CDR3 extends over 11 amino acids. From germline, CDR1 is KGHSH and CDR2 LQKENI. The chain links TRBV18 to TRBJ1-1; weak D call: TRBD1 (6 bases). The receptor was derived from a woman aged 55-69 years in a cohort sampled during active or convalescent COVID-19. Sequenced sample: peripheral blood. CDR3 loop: CASSRGFEAFF. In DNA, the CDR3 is TGTGCCAGCTCAAGGGGGTTTGAAGCTTTCTTT.